What follows is one T cell receptor (beta chain) and its context. Its specific antigen is unknown. The sample holds no much larger clone one base away, and base qualities are not on file. The library was prepared using the immunoSEQ multiplex PCR assay. For the multiplex PCR, a mixture combining 60 forward primers for TCR Vbeta segments and 13 reverse primers for TCR Jbeta segments was used. Amplification of the CDR3 region of rearranged TCR beta genes was performed with a multiplex PCR assay on genomic DNA. Amplified TCR beta libraries were sequenced as 87-base-pair reads on the Illumina HiSeq System. Per the source publication's procedure: A later analysis tallied tens of millions of unique TCR beta chains across the approximately 670 repertoires, and around 9.9 million of those chains were shared by two or more donors. Raw reads were error-corrected and collapsed into unique sequences with a nearest-neighbor algorithm that merged closely related sequences to remove PCR and sequencing errors. To assign V, D and J gene segments, CDR3 sequences were aligned to IMGT reference sequences. For a sequence to be retained, a match of at least six nucleotides was required to both a V gene segment and a J gene segment. A rearrangement was called productive if the CDR3 had no stop codons and remained in frame with V and J, and every other rearrangement was called non-productive. Following IMGT convention, CDR3 was defined as the stretch from the second conserved V-encoded cysteine up to the conserved J-encoded phenylalanine. The earlier analysis of 500 to 750 of the donors excluded any sequence lacking an unambiguous match to a single V gene segment. In an earlier analysis of roughly 500 of the donors, V segments were called functional above 56.7% productive rearrangements and were called segregating when the between-donor standard deviation exceeded 5%. A statistical classification framework was built for diagnosing cytomegalovirus status from the catalog of TCR beta chain sequences. V and J gene assignment, in a later analysis, came from comparing TCR nucleotide sequences with IMGT/GENE-DB human TR gene sequences. Using the TCRdist pipeline, a later analysis assigned CDR3 sequences along with most-parsimonious VDJ recombination scenarios. A later analysis defined each TCR beta chain by its CDR3 amino acid sequence plus V-gene family, and excluded reads lacking a unique V-gene family. As a way to deal with suspected cross-contamination and a sequencing artifact, a later analysis dropped under 600 nucleotide sequences that were highly shared and had low generation probability. A later analysis calculated a clonal expansion index for each public chain from normalized within-repertoire ranks of inferred template counts. Generation probabilities in a later analysis came from a VDJ recombination model fitted to out-of-frame rearrangements, and those results were checked against IGoR. In a later analysis, TCR-TCR, TCR-HLA and TCR-CMV co-occurrence was scored with hypergeometric tests, and a repertoire-size bias correction was applied to TCR pairs. A later analysis estimated false discovery rates by permuting HLA or CMV assignments 20 times. In a later analysis, co-occurring TCRs were grouped using DBSCAN, with TCRdist sequence similarity added in when clustering inside HLA-allele-positive subsets. Repertoires with fewer than 30,000 or more than 120,000 public chains, plus five repertoires with anomalous nucleotide sharing, were excluded from co-occurrence clustering. TCRdb mirrors the immuneACCESS table, restricted to in-frame sequences. Some clones are absent from its copies; in checked studies, under half trace to an unresolved V gene, and the reason for the others is unknown. V, J and clone size derive from that table, while D and trimming were established from the DNA sequence. The sample data list 140,000 to 150,000 clones, and approximately 9% of these were observed just once. The ten largest account for 1.5% to 2% of the sample.

Measured from the cysteine to the phenylalanine, the CDR3 is 13 residues long. The CDR3 DNA has 39 bases and is translated from base 1. Trimming removed 5 bases from V and 5 bases from J, leaving 10 bases between the germline ends. The germline V gene supplies CDR1 SGHAT and CDR2 FQNNGV. The data were taken from a study of cytomegalovirus exposure and HLA in healthy donors (dated by TCRdb to about 2017). In terms of the full investigation: In an earlier analysis of some 610 of the donors, under 300 Gb of sequence data and some 120 million unique TCR beta sequences from roughly 200 million T cells were reported. About 280 gigabases of sequencing data and 75 million to 85 million unique TCR sequences made up an early release that covered over 550 HLA-typed donors. Among the 398 genotyped donors, around 81% belonged to the genetic ancestry cluster associated with self-reported Caucasian donors. The study aimed to test whether signatures of past pathogen exposure could be identified by cataloging public T cell receptors. The T cell repertoires of 666 subjects were profiled by immunosequencing and related to cytomegalovirus serostatus. Besides the first cohort of approximately 710 subjects, a separate validation cohort made up of some 110 different subjects was used. To predict cytomegalovirus infection status, the study brought together high-throughput TCR immunosequencing, statistical association of individual TCRs with disease status, and machine learning. In a later analysis, previously published TCR beta repertoires from fewer than 750 donors were re-analyzed and high-resolution HLA genotyping was added so that TCR occurrence patterns could be studied. Rather than drawing on any new phenotypic data, the later analysis identified candidate immune exposures from TCR beta sequences and the way those sequences occurred across donors. To decide whether each TCR beta V gene segment behaved as functional or pseudogenic, an earlier analysis of fewer than 750 of the donors relied on high-throughput TCR beta sequencing. Donor age, sex, ethnicity and CMV serostatus were compiled together with the repertoire data. Genome-wide SNP genotypes for about three fifths of the roughly 670 donors were used in a later genetic analysis, which treated that subset as a discovery cohort. Every discovery cohort repertoire had been produced on one sequencing platform. HLA typing included class I and class II loci at four-digit resolution. Typing coverage varied by locus: roughly 629-640 donors for A, B, C, DRB1 and DQB1; under 550 for DQA1; around 610 for DPA1; about 450 for DPB1. Roughly five DR-DQ haplotypes were handled as single units for association and clustering, since linkage in the cohort was strong. Among 300 to 500 genotyped donors of the cohort, an average of approximately 200,000 unique TCR beta nucleotide sequences was sequenced per donor, of which approximately 19% were non-productive. The full study reports these points: Correlated functional status among segregating V segments might reflect linkage disequilibrium, but an unknown experimental factor could not be ruled out. A later analysis reported that several top co-occurrence clusters appeared linked to parvovirus B19, influenza, CMV and Epstein-Barr virus. In this cohort, only TCR beta chains were sequenced, and detectable features were limited by the absence of alpha or paired-chain data. Presence/absence analyses assumed roughly uniform sequencing depth across donors, an assumption that may not hold. An earlier analysis of roughly 570 of the donors showed that most TCR beta V segments appeared in productive rearrangements either about 87% or about 30% of the time, which broadly matched IMGT annotations. Because some donors lacked HLA typing at each locus, the association tests relied only on the typed subset. A later genetic analysis associated a missense DCLRE1C variant with V-gene and J-gene trimming of TCR beta chains, and an independent cohort replicated the association. A further reported finding was that TCR beta sequences accurately predicted the HLA-A and HLA-B alleles for most subjects in the first cohort. A few of the identified cytomegalovirus-associated TCR beta chains were confirmed in vitro to be specific for cytomegalovirus antigens. Assigning TCR associations to individual alleles was difficult when HLA alleles, especially DR and DQ, strongly co-occurred. A later analysis found that TCR association rates varied across HLA loci, with DRB1 alleles showing the most associated TCRs and HLA-C alleles the fewest. A later analysis found that HLA-associated TCR beta chains were more clonally expanded and had lower generation probabilities than equally common non-associated chains. The 87-base-pair reads could not distinguish some IMGT-functional V segments, including TRBV6-2 and TRBV6-3, so those segments were excluded. In a later analysis, most CMV-associated TCR beta chains were found to appear HLA-restricted, with HLA associations seemingly driven largely by CMV exposure. Because counts were too low, about 15 rarely observed V segments, including chromosome 9 orphons, were left out of the earlier analysis of over 550 of the donors. For the cohort, immune exposure information was limited to CMV serostatus. Cytomegalovirus status was reported to be diagnosed by the classifier with high specificity and sensitivity in both the original and validation cohorts. The sequencing pipeline was judged likely to have produced a cluster of highly shared sequence variants as a technical artifact. Across donors, most TCR sequences were observed very rarely, whereas some public TCRs were present in many individuals. In the study, about 150 TCR beta chains were listed as associated with cytomegalovirus. A later analysis associated about 16,000 TCR beta sequences with specific HLA alleles at a false discovery rate of 0.05. Compared with the roughly 720-donor mean, donors in an Asian-associated ancestry cluster had fewer N-insertions in productive TCRs, according to a later genetic analysis. The authors suggested that the approach could potentially be extended to other disease states and immunological phenotypes.

The cohort comprised several hundred healthy bone marrow donors. Cohort members were all nominally healthy when sampled, although unrecorded immune exposures were likely present. The donor tested CMV seronegative and was one of the 352 seronegative cohort members. A peripheral blood sample was collected from each donor, and TCR beta sequencing was performed on peripheral blood mononuclear cells. Genomic DNA extraction from the blood cell samples was performed with the Qiagen DNeasy Blood Extraction Kit. The sequence derives from a male donor in good health and CMV-seronegative. The sequence joins TRBV11-2 to TRBJ2-1; confidence is insufficient to name the D gene. The sequencing sample was made of PBMCs. In nucleotides, the sequence is TGTGCCAGCAGCCCCCGCGGTGACAATGAGCAGTTCTTC. Translated, this gives CASSPRGDNEQFF.